These 28 T cell receptor beta chains were sequenced from one sample in a study of blood T cell repertoires in COVID-19. Profiling relied on immunoSEQ multiplex PCR, and the TCRdb table lists in-frame clones only, not all of them. The sample holds 120,000 or so clones, 70% to 90% seen once. Sequenced input: peripheral blood. The receptors were gathered from a woman older than 75 with acute or convalescent COVID-19.

The V and J genes are TRBV2 and TRBJ2-7; possible D gene TRBD2, 5 bases. The CDR3 loop spans 12 amino acids. Germline CDR1 and CDR2: SNHLY and FYNNEI. The V end lost 9 bases, the J end lost 0 bases, and 9 bases lay between the germline ends. The CDR3 nucleotides are TGTGCCAGTACTGGACTCTCCTACGAGCAGTACTTC. Protein product: CASTGLSYEQYF.

This chain uses TRBV7-2 with TRBJ2-1, with D perhaps matching TRBD1 (5 bases). Looked up from germline, CDR1 is SGHTA and CDR2 is FQGNSA. The CDR3 is 15 amino acids. V was cut by 1 base and J by 1 base, with 8 bases left in between. CDR3 loop: CASSLDRWSYNEQFF. The CDR3 DNA reads TGTGCCAGCAGCTTAGACAGGTGGTCCTACAATGAGCAGTTCTTC. Full variable domain (remainder filled in from reference TRBV7-2 and TRBJ2-1): GAGVSQSPSNKVTEKGKDVELRCDPISGHTALYWYRQSLGQGLEFLIYFQGNSAPDKSGLPSDRFSAERTGGSVSTLTIQRTQQEDSAVYLCASSLDRWSYNEQFFGPGTRLTVL.

The chain couples TRBV11-2 to TRBJ1-1; 9 bases are a match to TRBD1. After removal of 5 bases from V and 1 base from J, the junction contained 8 bases not matched to a gene. The CDR3 is 16 residues long. Looked up from germline, CDR1 is SGHAT and CDR2 is FQNNGV. The CDR3 here is CASSPLRTGENTEAFF. CDR3 nucleotides: TGTGCCAGCAGCCCATTACGGACAGGGGAGAACACTGAAGCTTTCTTT.

The chain uses TRBV5-1 and TRBJ2-5; TRBD1 matches 8 bases. Trimming took 4 bases from V and 3 from J; bases not matched to a gene: 2. Germline values: CDR1 SGHRS, CDR2 YFSETQ. This CDR3 spans 13 amino acids. CDR3 bases: TGCGCCAGCAGCCCGACAGGGGAAGAGACCCAGTACTTC. Its translation is CASSPTGEETQYF.

The chain combines TRBV18 with TRBJ2-7; TRBD1 aligns across 11 bases. The V gene end was trimmed by 5 bases and the J gene end by 4 bases; junction bases not matched to a gene: 1. The CDR3 length is 13 residues. The germline CDR1 and CDR2 sequences are KGHSH and LQKENI. The CDR3 nucleotides read TGTGCCAGCTCATGGGACAGGGGGTACGAGCAGTACTTC. Amino acid sequence: CASSWDRGYEQYF.

The V gene is TRBV7-2, the J gene TRBJ2-1; D ambiguous. Germline V gene data show CDR1 as SGHTA and CDR2 as FQGNSA. Trimming removed 4 bases from V and 1 base from J, with 11 bases in between. The CDR3 runs 15 residues. The CDR3: CASSSLGASYNEQFF. In DNA, the CDR3 is TGTGCCAGCAGCTCTCTAGGCGCGTCCTACAATGAGCAGTTCTTC. Complete variable domain (other parts from reference TRBV7-2 and TRBJ2-1): GAGVSQSPSNKVTEKGKDVELRCDPISGHTALYWYRQSLGQGLEFLIYFQGNSAPDKSGLPSDRFSAERTGGSVSTLTIQRTQQEDSAVYLCASSSLGASYNEQFFGPGTRLTVL.

The chain has TRBV2 and TRBJ2-3; tentative D call: TRBD2 (6 bases). Germline assignment: CDR1 SNHLY and CDR2 FYNNEI. This CDR3 is 16 amino acids long. The V gene lost 6 bases and the J gene lost 0 bases, with 16 bases spanning the gap. DNA for the CDR3: TGTGCCAGCAGGACCCGGGACTGGGGAAGCACAGATACGCAGTATTTT. This encodes CASRTRDWGSTDTQYF.

V usage is TRBV2 and J usage is TRBJ2-5; D is uncertain. Germline loops: CDR1 SNHLY, CDR2 FYNNEI. This CDR3 comprises 12 residues. The V end lost 2 bases, the J end lost 5 bases, and 6 bases lay between the germline ends. The CDR3 reads CASSESVETQYF. The CDR3 coding sequence is TGTGCCAGCAGTGAATCGGTGGAGACCCAGTACTTC.

The chain has TRBV4-2 and TRBJ2-5, with a possible D match to TRBD2 (6 bases). The V end was cut by 1 base, the J end by 4 bases, with 13 bases between. Germline CDR1 and CDR2: LGHNA and YNFKEQ. This CDR3 is built from 15 residues. As DNA, the CDR3 is TGTGCCAGCAGCCAAGCCGGAGGGTCGGCAGAGACCCAGTACTTC. It encodes CASSQAGGSAETQYF.

This chain links TRBV7-3 with TRBJ2-2; 7 bases match TRBD2. Trimming cost V 8 bases and J 0 bases; bases outside gene matches: 6. CDR1 is SGHTA and CDR2 is FQGTGA in the germline V gene. The CDR3 consists of 15 residues. The CDR3 spells CASASGVSNTGELFF. In nucleotides, the CDR3 is TGTGCCAGCGCTAGCGGCGTATCGAACACCGGGGAGCTGTTTTTT.

J is TRBJ2-3 and V is TRBV3-1 (or the pseudogene TRBV3-2); 13 bases match TRBD2. There are 17 residues in the CDR3. Germline V gene lookup returns CDR1 LGHDT and CDR2 YNNKEL (reference sequence). Losses at the gene ends were 4 bases for V and 2 bases for J; bases not matched to a gene: 6. CDR3 in amino acids: CASSPGTSGTDTDTQYF. DNA of the CDR3: TGTGCCAGCAGCCCTGGGACTAGCGGGACCGACACAGATACGCAGTATTTT.

DNA for the CDR3: TGTGCCAGCAGCGTAGGGTCATCAGGGGGCGATGGCTACACCTTC. Translating it yields CASSVGSSGGDGYTF. This rearrangement joins TRBV9 to TRBJ1-2, with 8 bases aligning to TRBD1. Germline CDR1 is SGDLS and CDR2 is YYNGEE. The CDR3 length is 15 residues. The V segment lost 0 bases and the J segment 6 bases; nucleotides outside the gene matches: 7.

V is TRBV3-1 (or the pseudogene TRBV3-2) and J is TRBJ2-7, with D hard to call. The CDR3 has 15 amino acids. Germline lookup yields CDR1 LGHDT and CDR2 YNNKEL (reference sequence). Trimming removed 0 bases at V and 3 bases at J, with 12 bases between. CDR3 amino acids: CASSQESSKYYEQYF. The CDR3 nucleotides read TGTGCCAGCAGCCAAGAGTCAAGCAAATACTACGAGCAGTACTTC.

The gene calls are TRBV18 and TRBJ2-5; a weak D match, TRBD2 (6 bases). From germline, CDR1 is KGHSH and CDR2 LQKENI. This CDR3 has 14 residues. V gave up 6 bases and J gave up 3 bases, with 14 bases separating them. CDR3 protein: CASSLGLKEETQYF. The DNA of the CDR3 is TGTGCCAGCTCCCTGGGACTGAAAGAAGAGACCCAGTACTTC.

V usage is TRBV5-5 and J usage is TRBJ2-7; 7 positions agree with TRBD1. V lost 5 bases and J lost 3; bases outside the gene matches: 5. This CDR3 comprises 13 residues. CDR1 SGHKS and CDR2 YYEKEE come from the germline V gene (reference sequence). This CDR3 is CASRWTGNYEQYF. The CDR3 nucleotides are TGTGCCAGCAGATGGACAGGTAACTACGAGCAGTACTTC.

A remark on this clone: Mismatch with germline at one junction end may stem from a read error. In DNA, the CDR3 is TGTGTCAGCAGCCCTGGAGCCTACAATGAGCAGTTCTTC. Amino acids: CVSSPGAYNEQFF. V usage is TRBV7-3 and J usage is TRBJ2-1; D not resolved. CDR3 length: 13 residues. Germline loops: CDR1 SGHTA, CDR2 FQGTGA.

The chain combines TRBV19 with TRBJ1-5, with 8 bases that match TRBD1. The V gene end was trimmed by 2 bases and the J gene end by 3 bases; junction bases not matched to a gene: 3. The length of the CDR3 is 15 residues. In germline, CDR1 is LNHDA, CDR2 SQIVND (reference sequence). CDR3 protein: CASSIQGAVNQPQHF. The CDR3 DNA is TGTGCCAGTAGTATACAGGGGGCAGTCAATCAGCCCCAGCATTTT.

The chain uses TRBV29-1 and TRBJ1-1; D is ambiguous. The germline V gene has CDR1 SQVTM and CDR2 ANQGSEA. V gave up 5 bases and J gave up 1 base, with 11 bases separating them. The CDR3 consists of 13 residues. Here the CDR3 reads CSVKVLRNTEAFF. The CDR3 region has the DNA TGCAGCGTTAAAGTTCTACGGAACACTGAAGCTTTCTTT.

Concerning this clone itself: The junction shows a germline mismatch at one end, possibly a read error. Other DNA sequences in the same sample also yield this CDR3. The rearrangement links TRBV19 to TRBJ1-2, with TRBD1 identical over 8 bases. The CDR3 is made up of 14 amino acids. Germline CDR1 and CDR2: LNHDA and SQIVND (reference sequence). CDR3 protein: CASSYDRGGNGYTF. For the CDR3, the DNA is TGCGCCAGTAGTTACGACAGGGGAGGAAATGGCTACACCTTC.

This clone occurred once. The rearrangement links TRBV6-5 to TRBJ2-7; TRBD2 matches 14 bases. Trimming cost V 5 bases and J 3 bases; bases outside gene matches: 3. CDR1 is MNHEY, CDR2 SVGAGI, per germline. This CDR3 is built from 15 residues. This chain's CDR3 is CASSRGLAGDYEQYF. CDR3 bases: TGTGCCAGCAGTCGGGGACTAGCGGGAGACTACGAGCAGTACTTC.

The chain carries TRBV5-1 and TRBJ1-2; tentatively, D is TRBD1 (5 bases). V shed 0 bases and J shed 4 bases, with 10 bases lying between them. Germline loops: CDR1 SGHRS, CDR2 YFSETQ. This CDR3 has 14 amino acids. The CDR3 DNA sequence: TGCGCCAGCAGCTTGGAGGCAGGGCCCTATGGCTACACCTTC. Translated, it gives CASSLEAGPYGYTF.

This clone was recorded a few times. The chain joins TRBV5-1 to TRBJ1-2, with 8 nucleotides matching TRBD1. CDR1 is SGHRS and CDR2 is YFSETQ in the germline V gene. V shed 2 bases and J 8 bases; nucleotides not matched to a gene: 14. The CDR3 is 16 residues long. The CDR3 region is CASSLPGQGHGEGYTF. The CDR3 coding sequence is TGCGCCAGCAGCTTACCTGGACAGGGCCACGGGGAGGGCTACACCTTC.

The V call is TRBV5-1, the J call TRBJ2-3, with 7 nucleotides matching TRBD2. Losses at the gene ends were 3 bases for V and 2 bases for J; bases not matched to a gene: 9. The germline V gene has CDR1 SGHRS and CDR2 YFSETQ. The CDR3 spans 16 residues. Written as DNA, the CDR3 is TGCGCCAGCAGCTGGGACTACCGGATAGTCACAGATACGCAGTATTTT. Residues: CASSWDYRIVTDTQYF.

The CDR3 reads CASSSRYSNSPLHF. The CDR3 region has the DNA TGTGCCAGCAGCTCCCGGTATTCTAATTCACCCCTCCACTTT. V and J are TRBV7-2 and TRBJ1-6; D uncertain. The CDR3 consists of 14 residues. Germline V CDR1 and CDR2: SGHTA, FQGNSA. Between the trimmed V and J ends, which lost 4 bases and 6 bases, there was a span of 10 bases.

V and J are TRBV7-8 and TRBJ1-1, with a possible D match to TRBD1 (5 bases). This CDR3 spans 16 amino acids. The V gene lost 1 base and the J gene lost 1 base, with 13 bases spanning the gap. Per germline, CDR1 SGHVS and CDR2 FQNEAQ. CDR3 residues: CASSLGSGRANTEAFF. For the CDR3, the DNA is TGTGCCAGCAGCTTAGGAAGTGGCAGGGCGAACACTGAAGCTTTCTTT.

In its sample, this clone was seen a few times. This rearrangement joins TRBV3-1 (or the pseudogene TRBV3-2) to TRBJ2-3, with TRBD2 identical over 10 bases. Germline loops: CDR1 LGHDT, CDR2 YNNKEL (reference sequence). The CDR3 spans 15 residues. The junction had 6 bases not matched to a gene; V was cut back by 4 bases and J by 5 bases. CDR3 residues: CASSLRAGGQDTQYF. In nucleotides, the CDR3 is TGTGCCAGCAGCCTTCGAGCGGGGGGGCAAGATACGCAGTATTTT.

This chain links TRBV28 with TRBJ2-3; weak D call: TRBD1 (6 bases). This CDR3 contains 15 residues. CDR1 MDHEN and CDR2 SYDVKM come from the germline V gene. Deletions cut 3 bases from V and 1 base from J, with 11 bases between. The CDR3 region has the DNA TGTGCCAGCAGTTTCGAGGACAGACGCACAGATACGCAGTATTTT. Amino acids: CASSFEDRRTDTQYF.

V usage is TRBV28 and J usage is TRBJ1-2; no clear D. The CDR3 extends over 15 amino acids. V lost 1 base and J 8 bases, leaving 17 bases between the germline ends. Per germline, CDR1 MDHEN and CDR2 SYDVKM. CDR3 nucleotide sequence: TGTGCCAGCAGTTTATTCCTGGGCACCGCCGGAGGCTACACCTTC. It codes for CASSLFLGTAGGYTF.